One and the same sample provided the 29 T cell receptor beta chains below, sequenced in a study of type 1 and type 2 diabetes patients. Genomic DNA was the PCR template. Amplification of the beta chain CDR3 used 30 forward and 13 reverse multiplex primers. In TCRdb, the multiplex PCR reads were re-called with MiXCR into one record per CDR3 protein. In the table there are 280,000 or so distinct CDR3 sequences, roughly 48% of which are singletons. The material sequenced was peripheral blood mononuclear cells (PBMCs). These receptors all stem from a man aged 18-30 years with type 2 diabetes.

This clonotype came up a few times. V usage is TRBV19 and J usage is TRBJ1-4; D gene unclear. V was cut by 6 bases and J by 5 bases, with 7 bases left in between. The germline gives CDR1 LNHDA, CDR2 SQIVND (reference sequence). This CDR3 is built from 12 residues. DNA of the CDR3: TGTGCCAGTAGGAGGGTCAATGAAAAACTGTTTTTT. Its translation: CASRRVNEKLFF.

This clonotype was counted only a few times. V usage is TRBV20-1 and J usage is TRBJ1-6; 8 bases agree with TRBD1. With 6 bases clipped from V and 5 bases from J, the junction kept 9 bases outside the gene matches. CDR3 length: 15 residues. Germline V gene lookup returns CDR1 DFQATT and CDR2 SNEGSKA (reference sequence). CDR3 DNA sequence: TGCAGTGCCACCACAGGGGGAAATAATAATTCACCCCTCCACTTT. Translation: CSATTGGNNNSPLHF.

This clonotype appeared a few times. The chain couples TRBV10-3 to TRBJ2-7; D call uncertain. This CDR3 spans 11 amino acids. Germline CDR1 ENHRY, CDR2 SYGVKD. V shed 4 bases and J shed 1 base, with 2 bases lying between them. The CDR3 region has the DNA TGTGCCATCAGTGTGTCCTACGAGCAGTACTTC. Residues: CAISVSYEQYF.

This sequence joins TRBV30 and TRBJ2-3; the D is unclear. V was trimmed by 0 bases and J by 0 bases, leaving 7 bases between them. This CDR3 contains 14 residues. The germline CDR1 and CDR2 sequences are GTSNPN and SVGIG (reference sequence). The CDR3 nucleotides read TGTGCCTGGAGTGTTGCCGGAAGCACAGATACGCAGTATTTT. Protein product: CAWSVAGSTDTQYF. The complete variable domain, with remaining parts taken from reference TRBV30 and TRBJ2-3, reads SQTIHQWPATLVQPVGSPLSLECTVEGTSNPNLYWYRQAAGRGLQLLFYSVGIGQISSEVPQNLSASRPQDRQFILSSKKLLLSDSGFYLCAWSVAGSTDTQYFGPGTRLTVL.

The CDR3 here is CASGQGGYGYTF. CDR3 DNA: TGTGCCAGCGGCCAGGGGGGCTATGGCTACACCTTC. The chain joins TRBV13 to TRBJ1-2, with 7 bases identical to TRBD1. Trimming took 8 bases from V and 4 from J; bases not matched to a gene: 4. The CDR3 spans 12 residues. Looked up from germline, CDR1 is PRHDT and CDR2 is FYEKMQ (reference sequence). The entire variable domain, with the rest obtained from reference TRBV13 and TRBJ1-2, is as follows: AAGVIQSPRHLIKEKRETATLKCYPIPRHDTVYWYQQGPGQDPQFLISFYEKMQSDKGSIPDRFSAQQFSDYHSELNMSSLELGDSALYFCASGQGGYGYTFGSGTRLTVV.

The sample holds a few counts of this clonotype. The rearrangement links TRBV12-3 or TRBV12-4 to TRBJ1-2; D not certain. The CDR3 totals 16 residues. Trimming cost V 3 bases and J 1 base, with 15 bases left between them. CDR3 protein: CASSFEIDIFNYGYTF. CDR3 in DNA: TGTGCCAGCAGTTTCGAAATCGACATCTTTAACTATGGCTACACCTTC.

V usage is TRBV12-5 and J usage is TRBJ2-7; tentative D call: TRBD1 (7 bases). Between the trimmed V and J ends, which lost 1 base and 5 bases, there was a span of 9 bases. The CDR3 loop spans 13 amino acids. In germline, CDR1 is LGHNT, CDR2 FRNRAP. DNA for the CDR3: TGTGCTAGTGGTTTGGGCGGGACAGACGAGCAGTACTTC. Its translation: CASGLGGTDEQYF.

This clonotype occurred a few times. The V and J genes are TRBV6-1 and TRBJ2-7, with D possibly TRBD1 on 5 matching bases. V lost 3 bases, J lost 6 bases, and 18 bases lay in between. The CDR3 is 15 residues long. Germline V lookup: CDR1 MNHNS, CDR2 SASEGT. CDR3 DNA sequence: TGTGCCAGCAGTGAGCGAGGCCAGGGATGGGGCGAGCAGTACTTC. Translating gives CASSERGQGWGEQYF.

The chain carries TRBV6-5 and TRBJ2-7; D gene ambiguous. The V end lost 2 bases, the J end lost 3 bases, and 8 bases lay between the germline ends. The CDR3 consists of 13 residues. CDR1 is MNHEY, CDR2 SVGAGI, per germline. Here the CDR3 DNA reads TGTGCCAGCAGTTACACCAGCCTCTACGAGCAGTACTTC. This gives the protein CASSYTSLYEQYF.

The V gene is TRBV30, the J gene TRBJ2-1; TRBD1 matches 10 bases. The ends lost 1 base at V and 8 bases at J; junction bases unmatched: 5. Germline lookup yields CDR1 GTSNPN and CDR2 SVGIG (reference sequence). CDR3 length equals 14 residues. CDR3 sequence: CAWSAGTGDDEQFF. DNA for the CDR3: TGTGCCTGGAGTGCCGGGACAGGGGACGATGAGCAGTTCTTC.

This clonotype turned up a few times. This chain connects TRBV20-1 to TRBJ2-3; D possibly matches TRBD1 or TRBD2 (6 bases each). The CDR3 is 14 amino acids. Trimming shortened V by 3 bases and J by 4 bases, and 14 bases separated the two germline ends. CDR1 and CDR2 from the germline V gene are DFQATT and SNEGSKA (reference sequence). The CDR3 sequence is CSASVRGRADTQYF. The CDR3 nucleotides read TGCAGTGCTAGTGTTCGGGGGCGGGCAGATACGCAGTATTTT.

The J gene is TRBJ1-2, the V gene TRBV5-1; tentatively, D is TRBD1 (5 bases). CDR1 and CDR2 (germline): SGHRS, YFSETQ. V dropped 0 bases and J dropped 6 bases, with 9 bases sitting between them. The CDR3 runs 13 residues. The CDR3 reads CASSLGQRHGYTF. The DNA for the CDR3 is TGCGCCAGCAGCTTGGGACAGAGGCATGGCTACACCTTC.

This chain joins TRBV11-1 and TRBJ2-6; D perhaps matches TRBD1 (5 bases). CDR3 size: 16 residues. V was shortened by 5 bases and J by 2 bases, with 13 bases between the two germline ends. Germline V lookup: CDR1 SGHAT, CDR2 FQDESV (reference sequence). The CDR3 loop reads CASSGLQATGANVLTF. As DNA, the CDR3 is TGTGCCAGCAGCGGGCTACAGGCCACTGGGGCCAACGTCCTGACTTTC. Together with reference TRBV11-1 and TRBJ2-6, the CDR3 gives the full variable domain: EAEVAQSPRYKITEKSQAVAFWCDPISGHATLYWYRQILGQGPELLVQFQDESVVDDSQLPKDRFSAERLKGVDSTLKIQPAELGDSAMYLCASSGLQATGANVLTFGAGSRLTVL.

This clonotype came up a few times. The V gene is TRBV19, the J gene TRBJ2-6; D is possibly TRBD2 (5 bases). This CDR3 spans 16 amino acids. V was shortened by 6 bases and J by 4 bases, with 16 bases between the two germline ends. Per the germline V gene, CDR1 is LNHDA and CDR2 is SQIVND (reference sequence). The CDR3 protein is CASSPAGVSGANVLTF. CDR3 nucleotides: TGTGCCAGTAGCCCCGCGGGTGTCTCGGGGGCCAACGTCCTGACTTTC. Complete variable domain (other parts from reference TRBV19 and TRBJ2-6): DGGITQSPKYLFRKEGQNVTLSCEQNLNHDAMYWYRQDPGQGLRLIYYSQIVNDFQKGDIAEGYSVSREKKESFPLTVTSAQKNPTAFYLCASSPAGVSGANVLTFGAGSRLTVL.

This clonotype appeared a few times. CDR3 coding DNA: TGCAGTGCTAGAGATGAGTACGAGCAGTACTTC. Encoded protein: CSARDEYEQYF. V and J are TRBV20-1 and TRBJ2-7; no reliable D call. V was trimmed by 0 bases and J by 4 bases, leaving 4 bases between them. CDR3 length equals 11 residues. CDR1 and CDR2 (germline): DFQATT, SNEGSKA (reference sequence).

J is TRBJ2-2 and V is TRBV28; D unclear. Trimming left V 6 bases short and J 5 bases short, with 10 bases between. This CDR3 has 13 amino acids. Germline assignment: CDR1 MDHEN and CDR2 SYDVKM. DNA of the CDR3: TGTGCCAGCAGGTTAATTGGGACCGGGGAGCTGTTTTTT. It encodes CASRLIGTGELFF. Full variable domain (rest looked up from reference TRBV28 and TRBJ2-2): DVKVTQSSRYLVKRTGEKVFLECVQDMDHENMFWYRQDPGLGLRLIYFSYDVKMKEKGDIPEGYSVSREKKERFSLILESASTNQTSMYLCASRLIGTGELFFGEGSRLTVL.

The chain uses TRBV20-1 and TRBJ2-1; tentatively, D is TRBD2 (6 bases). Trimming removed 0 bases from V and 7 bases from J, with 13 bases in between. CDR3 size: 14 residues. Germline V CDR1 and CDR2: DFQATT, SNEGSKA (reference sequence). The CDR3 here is CSARDMGRGNEQFF. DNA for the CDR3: TGCAGTGCTAGAGATATGGGGCGGGGAAATGAGCAGTTCTTC.

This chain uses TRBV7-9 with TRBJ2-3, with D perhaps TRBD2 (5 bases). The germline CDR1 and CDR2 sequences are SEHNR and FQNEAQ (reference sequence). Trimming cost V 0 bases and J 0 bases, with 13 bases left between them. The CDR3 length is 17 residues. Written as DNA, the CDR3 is TGTGCCAGCAGCTTAGCGCCAGCGGCCTATAGCACAGATACGCAGTATTTT. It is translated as CASSLAPAAYSTDTQYF.

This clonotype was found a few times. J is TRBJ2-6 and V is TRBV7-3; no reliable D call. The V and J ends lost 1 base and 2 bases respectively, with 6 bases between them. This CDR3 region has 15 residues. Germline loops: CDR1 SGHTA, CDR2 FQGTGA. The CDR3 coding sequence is TGTGCCAGCAGCTTAATACACGCTGGGGCCAACGTCCTGACTTTC. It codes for CASSLIHAGANVLTF. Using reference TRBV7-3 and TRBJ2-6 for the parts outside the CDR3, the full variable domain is GAGVSQTPSNKVTEKGKYVELRCDPISGHTALYWYRQSLGQGPEFLIYFQGTGAADDSGLPNDRFFAVRPEGSVSTLKIQRTERGDSAVYLCASSLIHAGANVLTFGAGSRLTVL.

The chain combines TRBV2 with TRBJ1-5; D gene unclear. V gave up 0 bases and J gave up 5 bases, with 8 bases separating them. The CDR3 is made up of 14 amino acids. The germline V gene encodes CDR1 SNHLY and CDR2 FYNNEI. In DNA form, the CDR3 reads TGTGCCAGCAGTGAAGCGCTTAGTTATCAGCCCCAGCATTTT. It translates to CASSEALSYQPQHF.

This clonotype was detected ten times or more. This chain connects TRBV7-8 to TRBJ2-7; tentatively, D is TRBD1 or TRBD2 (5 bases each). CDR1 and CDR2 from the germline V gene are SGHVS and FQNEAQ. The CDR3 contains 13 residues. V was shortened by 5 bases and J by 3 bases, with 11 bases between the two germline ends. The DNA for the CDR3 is TGTGCCAGCAGCACAGGACGGGGCTACGAGCAGTACTTC. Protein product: CASSTGRGYEQYF.

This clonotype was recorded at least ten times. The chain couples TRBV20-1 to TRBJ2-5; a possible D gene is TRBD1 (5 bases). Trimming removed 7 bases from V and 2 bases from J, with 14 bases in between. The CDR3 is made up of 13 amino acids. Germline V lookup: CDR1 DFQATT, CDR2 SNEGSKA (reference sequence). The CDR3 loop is CSVRVGPQETQYF. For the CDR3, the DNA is TGCAGTGTCAGGGTCGGGCCTCAAGAGACCCAGTACTTC.

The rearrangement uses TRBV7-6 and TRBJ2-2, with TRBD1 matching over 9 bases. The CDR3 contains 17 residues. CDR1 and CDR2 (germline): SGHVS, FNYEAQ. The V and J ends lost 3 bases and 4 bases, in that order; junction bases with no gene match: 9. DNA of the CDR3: TGTGCCAGCAGCTTCCGGCCCGGGACAGGGAGCACCGGGGAGCTGTTTTTT. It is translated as CASSFRPGTGSTGELFF.

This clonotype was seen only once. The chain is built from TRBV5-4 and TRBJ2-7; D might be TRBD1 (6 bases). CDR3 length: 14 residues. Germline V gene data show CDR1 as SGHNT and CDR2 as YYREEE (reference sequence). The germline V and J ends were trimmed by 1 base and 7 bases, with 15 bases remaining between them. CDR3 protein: CASSLKDRAREQYF. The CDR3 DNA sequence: TGTGCCAGCAGCTTGAAGGACAGAGCGAGGGAGCAGTACTTC.

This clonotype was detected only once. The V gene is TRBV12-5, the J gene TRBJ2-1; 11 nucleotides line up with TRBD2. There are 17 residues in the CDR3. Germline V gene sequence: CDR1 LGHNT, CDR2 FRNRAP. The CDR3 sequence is CASSYHTSGGAWNEQFF. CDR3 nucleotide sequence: TGTGCCAGCAGCTACCATACTAGCGGGGGAGCTTGGAATGAGCAGTTCTTC.

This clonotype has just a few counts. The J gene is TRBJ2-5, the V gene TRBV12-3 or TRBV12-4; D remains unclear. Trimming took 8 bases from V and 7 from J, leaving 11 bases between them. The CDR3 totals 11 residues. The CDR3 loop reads CASGVMGTQYF. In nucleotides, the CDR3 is TGTGCCAGCGGGGTAATGGGGACCCAGTACTTC.

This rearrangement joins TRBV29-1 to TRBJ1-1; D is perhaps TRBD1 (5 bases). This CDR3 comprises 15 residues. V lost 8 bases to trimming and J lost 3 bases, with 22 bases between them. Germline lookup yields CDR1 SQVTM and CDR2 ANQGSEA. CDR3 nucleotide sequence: TGCAGCTCACGTAGGGACGCTGGTTGGGACACTGAAGCTTTCTTT. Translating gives CSSRRDAGWDTEAFF.

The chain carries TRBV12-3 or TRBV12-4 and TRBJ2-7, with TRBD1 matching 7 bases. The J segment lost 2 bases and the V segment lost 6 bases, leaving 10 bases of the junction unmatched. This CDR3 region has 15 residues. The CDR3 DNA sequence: TGTGCCAGCAGCGTAGAGGGGGCGTCTCCCTACGAGCAGTACTTC. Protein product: CASSVEGASPYEQYF.

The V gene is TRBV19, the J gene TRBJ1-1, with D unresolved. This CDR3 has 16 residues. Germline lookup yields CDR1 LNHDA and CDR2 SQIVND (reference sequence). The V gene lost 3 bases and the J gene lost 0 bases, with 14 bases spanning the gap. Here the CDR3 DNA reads TGTGCCAGTAGTATTACCTCCCCCTGGGTGAACACTGAAGCTTTCTTT. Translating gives CASSITSPWVNTEAFF.